This TCR beta chain was retrieved from a study of blood T cell repertoires in COVID-19. Study as a whole: Specimens from acute and convalescent COVID-19 originated in the United States, Italy and Spain. In each case, the material was cDNA or gDNA derived from T cells, B-cell-depleted T cells, or PBMCs.

TCRdb keeps only in-frame clones here, not all; method: immunoSEQ multiplex PCR. The table includes fewer than 250,000 clones, about four fifths detected once. This clone was observed a handful of times. The CDR3 extends over 14 amino acids. Trimming took off 1 base at V and 7 bases at J, with 11 bases between the two ends. Germline V gene data show CDR1 as LNHNV and CDR2 as YYDKDF (reference sequence). The chain employs TRBV15 and TRBJ2-1; tentative D call: TRBD2 (5 bases). The sequence was obtained from a woman older than 75 with acute or convalescent COVID-19. What was sequenced was peripheral blood. The DNA of the CDR3 is TGTGCCACCAGCAGAGCAAATAGCGCAAATGAGCAGTTCTTC. This translates into CATSRANSANEQFF.